This is a list of T cell receptor beta chains from one sample in a study of CD8 T cells in Susac syndrome. MiXCR, run by TCRdb on the immunoSEQ multiplex PCR reads, gives a single entry per CDR3 protein. The table includes around 180,000 distinct CDR3 sequences, approximately 93% detected once. The sequencing sample was made of CD4+ T cells from PBMCs. All receptors derive from a human donor with multiple sclerosis. Both conserved end residues are part of each CDR3. Each record gives: D gene, clone size, V gene, J gene, CDR3 protein, CDR3 DNA. The D gene is left open where the match is weak. The size entry is marked missing in some rows and otherwise reads once, few, many or a size class.

.	few	TRBV7-3	TRBJ2-3	CASSLGSTDTQYF	TGTGCCAGCAGCTTAGGGAGCACAGATACGCAGTATTTT
TRBD1	once	TRBV19	TRBJ2-1	CASSRDRGFHEQFF	TGTGCCAGTAGCCGGGACAGGGGTTTCCATGAGCAGTTCTTC
.	.	TRBV6-5	TRBJ1-5	CASILEVSNQPQHF	TGTGCCAGCATCTTGGAGGTTAGCAATCAGCCCCAGCATTTT
.	few	TRBV5-1	TRBJ1-2	CASSSTNYGYTF	TGCGCCAGCAGCTCGACTAACTATGGCTACACCTTC
.	once	TRBV4-3	TRBJ1-5	CASSQGPGANQPQHF	TGCGCCAGCAGCCAAGGCCCAGGGGCCAATCAGCCCCAGCATTTT
TRBD1	.	TRBV3-1	TRBJ1-2	CASSQEGTGGSNYGYTF	TGTGCCAGCAGCCAGGAGGGGACAGGGGGCTCGAACTATGGCTACACCTTC
.	.	TRBV28	TRBJ2-6	CASSVDGLASGANVLTF	TGTGCCAGCAGTGTGGACGGTCTCGCCTCTGGGGCCAACGTCCTGACTTTC
TRBD1	once	TRBV29-1	TRBJ2-2	CSVGRDSRNTGELFF	TGCAGCGTTGGCCGGGACAGTCGAAACACCGGGGAGCTGTTTTTT
.	.	TRBV28	TRBJ1-1	CASSLDPVEAFF	TGTGCCAGCAGTCTAGATCCGGTTGAAGCTTTCTTT
.	.	TRBV12-3/TRBV12-4	TRBJ2-2	CASRFRGNTGELFF	TGTGCCAGCAGGTTCAGGGGGAACACCGGGGAGCTGTTTTTT
TRBD1	once	TRBV2	TRBJ2-1	CASSAGTGFYNEQFF	TGTGCCAGCAGCGCCGGGACAGGGTTCTACAATGAGCAGTTCTTC
TRBD1	.	TRBV9	TRBJ1-2	CASSAAPGQGAGGYTF	TGTGCCAGCAGCGCGGCTCCGGGACAGGGGGCCGGTGGCTACACCTTC
TRBD2	.	TRBV27	TRBJ2-1	CASSQKRGVSSYNEQFF	TGTGCCAGCAGTCAAAAGCGGGGGGTCTCCTCCTACAATGAGCAGTTCTTC
.	.	TRBV27	TRBJ2-6	CASSLRQARSSGANVLTF	TGTGCCAGCAGTTTGAGACAGGCACGCTCTTCTGGGGCCAACGTCCTGACTTTC
.	.	TRBV12-3/TRBV12-4	TRBJ2-1	CASSFLDGGNEQFF	TGTGCCAGCAGTTTTTTGGACGGAGGGAATGAGCAGTTCTTC
TRBD1	.	TRBV20-1	TRBJ1-3	CSAKDRGTFVFGNTIYF	TGCAGTGCCAAAGACAGGGGCACTTTCGTTTTTGGAAACACCATATATTTT
.	.	TRBV6-1	TRBJ2-2	CASSDRVLDGELFF	TGTGCCAGCAGTGACAGGGTCTTGGACGGGGAGCTGTTTTTT
TRBD1	.	TRBV29-1	TRBJ1-1	CSVRQGGEAFF	TGCAGCGTCCGACAGGGGGGTGAAGCTTTCTTT
.	.	TRBV20-1	TRBJ2-5	CSASGAAQETQYF	TGCAGTGCTAGTGGAGCGGCCCAAGAGACCCAGTACTTC
TRBD2	.	TRBV9	TRBJ2-5	CASSASSGSSETQYF	TGTGCCAGCAGCGCTTCTAGCGGGAGTTCGGAGACCCAGTACTTC
.	.	TRBV9	TRBJ2-3	CASSVRFTDTQYF	TGTGCCAGCAGCGTAAGGTTCACAGATACGCAGTATTTT
.	.	TRBV7-8	TRBJ2-7	CASSPMGDPYEQYF	TGTGCCAGCAGCCCCATGGGGGACCCTTACGAGCAGTACTTC
.	.	TRBV10-3	TRBJ1-3	CAIRDSSGNTIYF	TGTGCCATCAGGGACAGTTCTGGAAACACCATATATTTT
.	.	TRBV20-1	TRBJ2-3	CSARPTPSLSTDTQYF	TGCAGTGCTAGGCCTACCCCGTCCCTTAGCACAGATACGCAGTATTTT
.	.	TRBV5-6	TRBJ1-3	CASSGGTKSGNTIYF	TGTGCCAGCAGCGGCGGGACCAAGTCTGGAAACACCATATATTTT
.	.	TRBV6-9	TRBJ2-7	CASSYEAGAKAYEQYF	TGTGCCAGCAGTTATGAGGCGGGGGCAAAAGCCTACGAGCAGTACTTC
TRBD1	.	TRBV20-1	TRBJ1-2	CSAGRTGGAGGYTF	TGCAGTGCTGGCCGGACAGGGGGCGCGGGTGGCTACACCTTC
TRBD2	once	TRBV2	TRBJ2-3	CASSEANSGAPTTDTQYF	TGTGCCAGCAGTGAAGCGAATAGCGGGGCACCTACCACAGATACGCAGTATTTT
TRBD2	.	TRBV9	TRBJ2-7	CASSPQTSGGYEQYF	TGTGCCAGCAGCCCGCAGACTAGCGGGGGGTACGAGCAGTACTTC
TRBD2	.	TRBV9	TRBJ2-5	CASSVMGEGETQYF	TGTGCCAGCAGCGTAATGGGGGAGGGAGAGACCCAGTACTTC
.	.	TRBV2	TRBJ2-5	CASRGEETQYF	TGTGCCAGCAGAGGGGAAGAGACCCAGTACTTC
TRBD2	.	TRBV29-1	TRBJ2-1	CSVVSAGGTYNEQFF	TGCAGCGTTGTCTCAGCGGGGGGTACCTACAATGAGCAGTTCTTC
TRBD2	.	TRBV20-1	TRBJ2-1	CSAPGLASSYNEQFF	TGCAGTGCACCGGGACTAGCGAGCTCCTACAATGAGCAGTTCTTC
TRBD1	.	TRBV7-8	TRBJ1-2	CASRTRDSYGYTF	TGTGCCAGCAGGACGCGGGACAGCTATGGCTACACCTTC
TRBD2	.	TRBV6-5	TRBJ2-7	CASNPAGGYEQYF	TGTGCCAGCAACCCAGCGGGAGGGTACGAGCAGTACTTC
.	.	TRBV19	TRBJ1-1	CASSPGQLVGTEAFF	TGTGCCAGTAGTCCCGGACAGCTGGTCGGTACTGAAGCTTTCTTT
TRBD1	.	TRBV2	TRBJ1-5	CASRDRGLQPQHF	TGTGCCAGCCGGGACAGGGGGCTTCAGCCCCAGCATTTT
.	.	TRBV27	TRBJ1-5	CASRGGGTPNQPQHF	TGTGCCAGCAGAGGGGGGGGGACACCAAATCAGCCCCAGCATTTT
.	.	TRBV9	TRBJ1-5	CASSGGGLEPQHF	TGTGCCAGCAGCGGAGGGGGATTGGAGCCCCAGCATTTT
TRBD2	.	TRBV3-1	TRBJ2-7	CASSQDPSGVYEQYF	TGTGCCAGCAGCCAAGATCCTAGCGGGGTCTACGAGCAGTACTTC
TRBD2	.	TRBV6-1	TRBJ2-3	CASSSTPGLGLTDTQYF	TGTGCCAGCAGCTCCACACCGGGACTAGGTCTCACAGATACGCAGTATTTT
TRBD2	once	TRBV7-6	TRBJ2-5	CASSYTSGSQETQYF	TGTGCCAGCAGCTATACTAGCGGGTCGCAAGAGACCCAGTACTTC
.	.	TRBV28	TRBJ2-2	CATRENTGELFF	TGTGCGACTCGGGAGAACACCGGGGAGCTGTTTTTT
.	.	TRBV2	TRBJ2-2	CASSGQPNTGELFF	TGTGCCAGCAGTGGTCAACCGAACACCGGGGAGCTGTTTTTT
.	.	TRBV30	TRBJ2-1	CAWSNQGRLHEQFF	TGTGCCTGGAGTAACCAGGGGCGATTGCATGAGCAGTTCTTC
.	.	TRBV6-5	TRBJ2-7	CASSYSVASSSYEQYF	TGTGCCAGCAGTTACTCGGTGGCGTCCAGCTCCTACGAGCAGTACTTC
.	.	TRBV5-1	TRBJ2-3	CASSPTGPGTDTQYF	TGCGCCAGCAGCCCGACGGGACCCGGCACAGATACGCAGTATTTT
TRBD1	.	TRBV3-1	TRBJ1-1	CASSGGRMNTEAFF	TGTGCCAGCTCAGGGGGCCGTATGAACACTGAAGCTTTCTTT
.	once	TRBV9	TRBJ2-2	CASSVTGNTGELFF	TGTGCCAGCAGCGTAACAGGGAACACCGGGGAGCTGTTTTTT
.	once	TRBV2	TRBJ2-7	CASSERPRVYF	TGTGCCAGCAGTGAAAGGCCCAGGGTGTACTTC
.	once	TRBV5-1	TRBJ1-3	CASSLGTISGNTIYF	TGCGCCAGCAGCTTAGGGACAATCTCTGGAAACACCATATATTTT
.	.	TRBV5-4	TRBJ2-7	CASSLGPALGGSYEQYF	TGTGCCAGCAGCTTGGGTCCCGCTTTGGGGGGAAGCTACGAGCAGTACTTC
.	.	TRBV20-1	TRBJ1-1	CSTRGNSNTEAFF	TGCAGCACAAGAGGGAACTCTAACACTGAAGCTTTCTTT
TRBD2	.	TRBV20-1	TRBJ2-7	CSASFTSDYEQYF	TGCAGTGCTTCTTTTACTAGCGACTACGAGCAGTACTTC